This entry is about one T cell receptor (beta chain). What it recognizes is unknown. Assay execution proceeded at the deep level. Per the study methods: Junction-only sequences without quality scores came from ImmunoSEQ, so filtering differed. Clones were sequenced by immunoSEQ multiplex PCR, and TCRdb holds only the in-frame ones, with some missing. For V, J and clone size, that table is used; D and trimming come from the DNA. The sample yields roughly 500,000 clones, over 70% seen once. Germline V gene lookup returns CDR1 KGHSH and CDR2 LQKENI. CDR3 size: 19 residues. V gave up 3 bases and J gave up 3 bases; unmatched junction bases: 14. This entry belongs to a study of shared clonotypes between healthy human individuals. Study-wide points: Tissues were not sampled, only blood, and their repertoires likely differ. The genetic and exposure-history diversity represented was limited by few donors.

The sample was PBMCs. This clonotype originated in a woman aged 40 to 50 in good health. Some clones in this sample may be carry-over from other donors' samples. The chain recombines TRBV18 with TRBJ2-2; TRBD1 aligns across 9 bases. For the CDR3, the DNA is TGTGCCAGCTCACCTCGTCCCGGGACAGGGTCGGGGGACACCGGGGAGCTGTTTTTT. Protein: CASSPRPGTGSGDTGELFF.